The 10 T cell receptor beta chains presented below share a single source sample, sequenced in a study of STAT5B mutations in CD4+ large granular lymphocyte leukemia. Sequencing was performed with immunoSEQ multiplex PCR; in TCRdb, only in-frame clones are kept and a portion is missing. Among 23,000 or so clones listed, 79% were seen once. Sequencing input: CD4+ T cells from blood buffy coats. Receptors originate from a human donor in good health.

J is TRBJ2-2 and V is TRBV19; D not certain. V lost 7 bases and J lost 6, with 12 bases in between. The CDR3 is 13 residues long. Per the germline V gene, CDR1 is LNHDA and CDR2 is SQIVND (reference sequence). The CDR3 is CASISLAAGELFF. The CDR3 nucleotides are TGTGCCAGTATTAGCTTGGCGGCCGGGGAGCTGTTTTTT.

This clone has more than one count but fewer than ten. CDR3 sequence: CASSMPEQGNTEAFF. In DNA, the CDR3 is TGTGCCAGTAGTATGCCGGAACAGGGGAACACTGAAGCTTTCTTT. The genes are TRBV19 and TRBJ1-1, with D perhaps matching TRBD1 (6 bases). The V and J ends lost 3 bases and 1 base respectively, with 12 bases between them. This CDR3 is built from 15 residues. CDR1 is LNHDA, CDR2 SQIVND, per germline (reference sequence).

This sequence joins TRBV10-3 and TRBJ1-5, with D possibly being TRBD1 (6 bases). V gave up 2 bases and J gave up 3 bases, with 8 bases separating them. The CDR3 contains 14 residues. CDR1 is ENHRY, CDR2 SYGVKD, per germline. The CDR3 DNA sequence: TGTGCCATCAGTGAGGACAGGTCCAATCAGCCCCAGCATTTT. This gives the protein CAISEDRSNQPQHF.

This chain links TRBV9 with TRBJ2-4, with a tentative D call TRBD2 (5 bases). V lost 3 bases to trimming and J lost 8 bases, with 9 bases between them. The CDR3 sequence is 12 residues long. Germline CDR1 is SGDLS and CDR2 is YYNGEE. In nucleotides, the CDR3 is TGTGCCAGCAGCGCAGAGAGGGACATTCAGTACTTC. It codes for CASSAERDIQYF.

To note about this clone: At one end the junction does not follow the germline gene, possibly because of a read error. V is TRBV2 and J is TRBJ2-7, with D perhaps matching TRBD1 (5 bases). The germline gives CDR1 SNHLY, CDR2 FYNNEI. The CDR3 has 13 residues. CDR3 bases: TGTGCCAGCAGGGAAGACAGAGCTACAGGGCAGTACTTC. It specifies CASREDRATGQYF.

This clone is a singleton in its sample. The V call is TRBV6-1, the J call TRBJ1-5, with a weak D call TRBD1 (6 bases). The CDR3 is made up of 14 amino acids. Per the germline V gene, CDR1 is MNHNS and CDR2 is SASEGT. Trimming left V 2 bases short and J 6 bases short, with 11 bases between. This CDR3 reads CASSETGGPQPQHF. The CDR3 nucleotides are TGTGCCAGCAGTGAAACGGGGGGGCCTCAGCCCCAGCATTTT.

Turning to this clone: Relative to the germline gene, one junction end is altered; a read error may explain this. CDR3 DNA: TGTGCCAGCAGTTATGGACGGATGAACACTGAAGCTTTCTTT. This codes for CASSYGRMNTEAFF. The chain recombines TRBV10-3 with TRBJ1-1; D gene unclear. This CDR3 has 14 amino acids. Germline V gene data show CDR1 as ENHRY and CDR2 as SYGVKD.

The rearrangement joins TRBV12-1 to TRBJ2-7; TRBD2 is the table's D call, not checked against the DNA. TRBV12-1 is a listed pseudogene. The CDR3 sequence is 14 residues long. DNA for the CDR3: TGTGCCAGCAGCCGCGTCGGGGAGTTCTGCGAGCAGTACTTC. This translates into CASSRVGEFCEQYF.

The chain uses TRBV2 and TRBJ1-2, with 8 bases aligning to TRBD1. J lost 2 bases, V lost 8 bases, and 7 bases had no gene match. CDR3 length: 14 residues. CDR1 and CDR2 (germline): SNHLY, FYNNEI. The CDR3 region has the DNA TGTGCCAGCCAGACAGGGGTTGGGAACTATGGCTACACCTTC. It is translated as CASQTGVGNYGYTF.

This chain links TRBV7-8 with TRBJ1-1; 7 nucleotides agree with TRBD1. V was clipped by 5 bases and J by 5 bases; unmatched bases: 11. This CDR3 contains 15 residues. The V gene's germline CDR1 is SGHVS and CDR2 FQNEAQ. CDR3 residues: CASSTHRGRRTEAFF. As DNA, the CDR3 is TGTGCCAGCAGCACACACAGGGGTCGGAGGACTGAAGCTTTCTTT.